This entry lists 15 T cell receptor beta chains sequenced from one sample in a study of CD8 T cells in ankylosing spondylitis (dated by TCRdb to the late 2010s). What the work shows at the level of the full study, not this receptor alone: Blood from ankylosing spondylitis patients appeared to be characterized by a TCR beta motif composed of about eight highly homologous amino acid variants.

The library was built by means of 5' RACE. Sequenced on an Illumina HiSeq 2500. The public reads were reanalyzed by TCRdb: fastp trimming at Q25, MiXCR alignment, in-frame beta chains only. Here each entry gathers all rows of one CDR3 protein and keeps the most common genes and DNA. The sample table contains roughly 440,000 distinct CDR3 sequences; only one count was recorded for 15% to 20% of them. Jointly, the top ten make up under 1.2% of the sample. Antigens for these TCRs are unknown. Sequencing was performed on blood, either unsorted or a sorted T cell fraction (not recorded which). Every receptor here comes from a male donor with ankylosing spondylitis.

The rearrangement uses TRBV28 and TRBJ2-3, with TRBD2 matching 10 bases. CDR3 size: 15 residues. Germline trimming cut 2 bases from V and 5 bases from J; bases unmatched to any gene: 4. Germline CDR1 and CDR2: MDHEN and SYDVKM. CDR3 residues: CASSLRLAGVDTQYF. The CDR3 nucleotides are TGTGCCAGCAGTTTACGCCTAGCGGGAGTAGATACGCAGTATTTT.

CDR3 nucleotides: TGCAGTGCTAAAGACAGGAGTGCCTACGAGCAGTACTTC. Amino acid sequence: CSAKDRSAYEQYF. The chain uses TRBV20-1 and TRBJ2-7, with D possibly TRBD1 on 6 matching bases. CDR3 size: 13 residues. V lost 4 bases and J 2 bases, leaving 12 bases between the germline ends. CDR1 and CDR2 (germline): DFQATT, SNEGSKA (reference sequence).

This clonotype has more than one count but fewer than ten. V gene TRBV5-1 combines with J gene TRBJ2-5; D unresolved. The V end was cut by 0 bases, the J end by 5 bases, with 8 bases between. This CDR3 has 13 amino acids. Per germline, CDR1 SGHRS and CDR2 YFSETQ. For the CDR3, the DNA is TGCGCCAGCAGCTTGGAGATGAGGGAGACCCAGTACTTC. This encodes CASSLEMRETQYF.

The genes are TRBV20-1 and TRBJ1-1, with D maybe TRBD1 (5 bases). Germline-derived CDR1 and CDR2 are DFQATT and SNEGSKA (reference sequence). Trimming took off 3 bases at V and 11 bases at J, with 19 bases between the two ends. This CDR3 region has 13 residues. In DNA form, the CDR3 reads TGCAGTGCTAGCGAAAGCGTGAGGGGCTGGGCTTTCTTT. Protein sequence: CSASESVRGWAFF.

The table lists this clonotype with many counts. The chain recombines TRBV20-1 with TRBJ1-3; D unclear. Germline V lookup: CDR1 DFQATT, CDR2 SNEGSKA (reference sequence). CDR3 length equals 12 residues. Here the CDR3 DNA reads TGCGGCTTGACATCCTCTGGAAACACCATATATTTT. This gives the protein CGLTSSGNTIYF.

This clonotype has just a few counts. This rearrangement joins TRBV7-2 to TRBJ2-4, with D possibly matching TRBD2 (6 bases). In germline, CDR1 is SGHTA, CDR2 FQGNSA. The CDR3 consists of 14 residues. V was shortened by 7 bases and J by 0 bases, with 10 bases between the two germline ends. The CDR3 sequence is CASTPGGAKNIQYF. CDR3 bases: TGTGCCAGCACTCCCGGGGGAGCCAAAAACATTCAGTACTTC.

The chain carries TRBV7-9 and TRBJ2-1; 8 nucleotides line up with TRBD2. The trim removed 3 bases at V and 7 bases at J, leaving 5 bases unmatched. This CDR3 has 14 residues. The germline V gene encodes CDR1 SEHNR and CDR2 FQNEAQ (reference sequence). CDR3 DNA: TGTGCCAGCAGCTTCACGGGGGGGCAAAATGAGCAGTTCTTC. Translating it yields CASSFTGGQNEQFF.

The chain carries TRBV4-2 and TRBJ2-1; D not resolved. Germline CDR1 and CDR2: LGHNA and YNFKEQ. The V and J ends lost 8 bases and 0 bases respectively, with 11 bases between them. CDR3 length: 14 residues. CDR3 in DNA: TGTGCCAGCGCCGGTGAGAGCTCCTACAATGAGCAGTTCTTC. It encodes CASAGESSYNEQFF.

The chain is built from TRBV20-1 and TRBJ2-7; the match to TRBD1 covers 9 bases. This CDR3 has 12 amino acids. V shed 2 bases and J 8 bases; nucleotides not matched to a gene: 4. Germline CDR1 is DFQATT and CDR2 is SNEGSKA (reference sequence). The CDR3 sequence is CSARIQGAKQYF. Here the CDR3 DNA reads TGCAGTGCTAGAATACAGGGGGCCAAGCAGTACTTC.

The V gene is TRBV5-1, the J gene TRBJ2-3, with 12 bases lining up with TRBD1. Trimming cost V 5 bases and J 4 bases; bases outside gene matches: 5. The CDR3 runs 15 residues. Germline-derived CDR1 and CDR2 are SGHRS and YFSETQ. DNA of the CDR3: TGCGCCAGCAGTACGGGACAGGGGGCCCCAGATACGCAGTATTTT. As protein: CASSTGQGAPDTQYF. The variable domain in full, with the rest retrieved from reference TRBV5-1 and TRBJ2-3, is KAGVTQTPRYLIKTRGQQVTLSCSPISGHRSVSWYQQTPGQGLQFLFEYFSETQRNKGNFPGRFSGRQFSNSRSEMNVSTLELGDSALYLCASSTGQGAPDTQYFGPGTRLTVL.

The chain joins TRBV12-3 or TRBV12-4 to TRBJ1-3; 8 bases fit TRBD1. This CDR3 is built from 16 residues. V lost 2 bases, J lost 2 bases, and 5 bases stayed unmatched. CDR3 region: CASSLSTGVAGNTIYF. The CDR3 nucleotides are TGTGCCAGCAGTTTATCGACAGGGGTAGCTGGAAACACCATATATTTT.

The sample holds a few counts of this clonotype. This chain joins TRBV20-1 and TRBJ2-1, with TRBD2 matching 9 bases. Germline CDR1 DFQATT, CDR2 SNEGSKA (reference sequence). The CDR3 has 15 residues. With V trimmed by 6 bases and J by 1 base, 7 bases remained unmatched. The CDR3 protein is CSATSSGRSYNEQFF. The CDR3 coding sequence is TGCAGTGCAACCTCGAGCGGGAGGTCCTACAATGAGCAGTTCTTC.

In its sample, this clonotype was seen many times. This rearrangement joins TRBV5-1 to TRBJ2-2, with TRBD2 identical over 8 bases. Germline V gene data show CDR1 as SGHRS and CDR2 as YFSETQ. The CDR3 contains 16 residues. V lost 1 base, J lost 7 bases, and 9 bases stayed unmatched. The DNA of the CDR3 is TGCGCCAGCAGCTTGTACGGGACTAGTCGGGTCGGGGAGCTGTTTTTT. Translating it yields CASSLYGTSRVGELFF.

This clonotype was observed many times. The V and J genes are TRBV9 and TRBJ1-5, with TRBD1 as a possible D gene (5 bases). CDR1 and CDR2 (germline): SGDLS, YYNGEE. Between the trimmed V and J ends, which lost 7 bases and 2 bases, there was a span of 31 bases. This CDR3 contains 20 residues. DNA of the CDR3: TGTGCCAGCCGAGGTTTAAGGCCCCACCCAGGACATGGGGGCAATCAGCCCCAGCATTTT. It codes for CASRGLRPHPGHGGNQPQHF. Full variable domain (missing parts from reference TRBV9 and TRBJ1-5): DSGVTQTPKHLITATGQRVTLRCSPRSGDLSVYWYQQSLDQGLQFLIQYYNGEERAKGNILERFSAQQFPDLHSELNLSSLELGDSALYFCASRGLRPHPGHGGNQPQHFGDGTRLSIL.

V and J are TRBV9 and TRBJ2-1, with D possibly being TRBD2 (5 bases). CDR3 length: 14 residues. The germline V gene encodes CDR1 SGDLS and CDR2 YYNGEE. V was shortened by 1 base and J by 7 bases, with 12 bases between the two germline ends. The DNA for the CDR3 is TGTGCCAGCAGCGTACGGCTAGCATGGAATGAGCAGTTCTTC. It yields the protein CASSVRLAWNEQFF.